This TCR beta chain was observed in a study of control samples from healthy donors and cancer patients. Between the trimmed V and J ends, which lost 8 bases and 7 bases, there was a span of 14 bases. The CDR3 contains 13 residues. Germline V gene data show CDR1 as WNHNN and CDR2 as SYGVQD (reference sequence). Sequencing was performed with immunoSEQ multiplex PCR; in TCRdb, only in-frame clones are kept and a portion is missing. The data hold some 120,000 clones, with approximately 90% observed a single time. The specimen was blood. The chain recombines TRBV10-1 with TRBJ1-4, with D hard to call. This sequence originates from a man aged 18 to 30 in good health. CDR3 DNA: TGCGCCAGCCTCTTAACCCAGTCTGAAAAACTGTTTTTT. Its translation is CASLLTQSEKLFF.